The rows below give T cell receptor beta chains drawn from one sample of a study of CD8 T cells in Susac syndrome. TCRdb re-called the immunoSEQ multiplex PCR reads through MiXCR, storing one row per CDR3 protein. In the table there are 300,000 to 350,000 distinct CDR3 sequences, 92% of which are singletons. The source material was CD4+ T cells from PBMCs. These TCRs come from a human donor with multiple sclerosis. CDR3s include the opening cysteine and the closing phenylalanine or tryptophan. A D gene is named only where the DNA matches it firmly. Size is omitted from some rows. Given values are once, few, many or a class for expanded clones.

V	D	J	size	CDR3	DNA
TRBV27	TRBD2	TRBJ2-1	-	CASGGWAGGPYNEQFF	TGTGCCAGCGGCGGCTGGGCGGGAGGGCCCTACAATGAGCAGTTCTTC
TRBV7-6	-	TRBJ2-1	-	CASSLSGTFNEQFF	TGTGCCAGCAGCTTATCGGGCACCTTTAATGAGCAGTTCTTC
TRBV6-2/TRBV6-3	-	TRBJ2-1	-	CASSPPDRRYNEQFF	TGTGCCAGCAGTCCTCCGGACCGGCGGTACAATGAGCAGTTCTTC
TRBV29-1	-	TRBJ2-3	-	CSVGLRALTDTQYF	TGCAGCGTCGGACTCCGGGCCCTCACAGATACGCAGTATTTT
TRBV7-2	-	TRBJ1-1	-	CASIMRGATEAFF	TGTGCCAGTATAATGCGGGGAGCAACTGAAGCTTTCTTT
TRBV7-2	-	TRBJ2-2	-	CASSSHSGELFF	TGTGCCAGCAGCTCCCATTCCGGGGAGCTGTTTTTT
TRBV11-3	-	TRBJ1-1	-	CASSLEQGVYEAFF	TGTGCCAGCAGCTTAGAACAGGGAGTTTACGAAGCTTTCTTT
TRBV20-1	-	TRBJ2-1	-	CSAQPTPGNEQFF	TGCAGTGCACAACCTACCCCGGGGAATGAGCAGTTCTTC
TRBV7-3	-	TRBJ2-7	-	CASSLGPGSTYEQYF	TGTGCCAGCAGCTTGGGTCCGGGATCAACCTACGAGCAGTACTTC
TRBV18	-	TRBJ1-1	few	CASSQPGTEAFF	TGTGCCAGCTCACAACCAGGCACTGAAGCTTTCTTT
TRBV20-1	-	TRBJ2-3	-	CSARATGTDTQYF	TGCAGTGCTAGAGCCACGGGCACAGATACGCAGTATTTT
TRBV4-2	-	TRBJ1-5	-	CASSQEDGYQPQHF	TGTGCCAGCAGCCAAGAGGACGGATATCAGCCCCAGCATTTT
TRBV28	-	TRBJ1-2	once	CASSGQGPPIFSGYTF	TGTGCCAGCAGTGGACAAGGCCCGCCGATTTTTTCTGGCTACACCTTC
TRBV12-3/TRBV12-4	TRBD2	TRBJ2-3	-	CASRRLAGVTDTQYF	TGTGCCAGCAGGAGACTAGCGGGAGTAACAGATACGCAGTATTTT
TRBV30	-	TRBJ1-3	-	CAWKKYVSGNTIYF	TGTGCCTGGAAAAAATACGTCTCTGGAAACACCATATATTTT
TRBV20-1	-	TRBJ1-5	-	CSASRDLSNQPQHF	TGCAGTGCTAGTAGGGACCTTAGCAATCAGCCCCAGCATTTT
TRBV12-3/TRBV12-4	-	TRBJ2-2	-	CASTLSSANTGELFF	TGTGCCAGCACCCTCAGCTCGGCGAACACCGGGGAGCTGTTTTTT